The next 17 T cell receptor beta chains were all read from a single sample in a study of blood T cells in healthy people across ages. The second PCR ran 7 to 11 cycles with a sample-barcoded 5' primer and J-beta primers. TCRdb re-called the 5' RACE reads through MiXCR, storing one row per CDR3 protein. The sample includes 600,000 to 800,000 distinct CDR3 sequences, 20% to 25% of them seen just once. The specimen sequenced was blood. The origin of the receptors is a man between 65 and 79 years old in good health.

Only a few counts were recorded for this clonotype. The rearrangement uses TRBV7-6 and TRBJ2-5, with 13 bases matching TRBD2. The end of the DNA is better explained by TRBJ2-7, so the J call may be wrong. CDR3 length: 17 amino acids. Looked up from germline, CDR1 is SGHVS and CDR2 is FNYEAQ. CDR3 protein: CASSSRLAGGFSYEQYF. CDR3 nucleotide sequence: TGTGCCAGCAGCTCAAGACTAGCGGGAGGCTTCTCCTACGAGCAGTACTTC.

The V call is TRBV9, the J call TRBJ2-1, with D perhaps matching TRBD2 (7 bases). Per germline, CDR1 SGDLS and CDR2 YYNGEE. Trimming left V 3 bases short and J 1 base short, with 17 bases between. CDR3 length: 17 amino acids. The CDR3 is CASSAHIGGASYNEQFF. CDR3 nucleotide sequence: TGTGCCAGCAGCGCACATATTGGGGGGGCTTCCTACAATGAGCAGTTCTTC.

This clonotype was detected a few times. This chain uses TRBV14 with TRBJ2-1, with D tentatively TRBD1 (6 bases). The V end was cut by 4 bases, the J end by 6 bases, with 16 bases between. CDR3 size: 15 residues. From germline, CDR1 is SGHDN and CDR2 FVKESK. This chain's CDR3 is CASSPRTARSNEQFF. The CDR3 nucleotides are TGTGCCAGCAGCCCCCGGACAGCAAGGAGCAATGAGCAGTTCTTC.

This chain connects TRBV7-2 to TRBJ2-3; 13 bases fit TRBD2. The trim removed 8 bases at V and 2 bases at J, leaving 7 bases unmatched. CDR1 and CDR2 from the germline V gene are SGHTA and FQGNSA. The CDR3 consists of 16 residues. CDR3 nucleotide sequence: TGTGCCAGCTTCTGGGGGACTAGCGGGAACACAGATACGCAGTATTTT. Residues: CASFWGTSGNTDTQYF.

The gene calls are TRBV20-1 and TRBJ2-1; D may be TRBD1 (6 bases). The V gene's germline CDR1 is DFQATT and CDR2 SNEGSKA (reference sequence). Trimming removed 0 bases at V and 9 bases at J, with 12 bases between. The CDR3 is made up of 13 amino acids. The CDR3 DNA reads TGCAGTGCTAGAGAGAACAGGGTCGCTGAGCAGTTCTTC. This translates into CSARENRVAEQFF.

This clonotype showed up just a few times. CDR3 bases: TGCAGTGCTAGAGGACTAGCGGGGCGGTATGAGCAGTTCTTC. Translation: CSARGLAGRYEQFF. V gene TRBV20-1 combines with J gene TRBJ2-1; TRBD2 agrees at 11 bases. Trimming removed 1 base from V and 8 bases from J; junction bases left unmatched: 4. Germline CDR1 and CDR2: DFQATT and SNEGSKA (reference sequence). The length of the CDR3 is 14 residues.

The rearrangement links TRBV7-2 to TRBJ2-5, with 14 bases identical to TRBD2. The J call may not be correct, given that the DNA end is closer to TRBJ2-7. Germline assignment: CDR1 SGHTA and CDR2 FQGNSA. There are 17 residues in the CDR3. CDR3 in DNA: TGTGCCAGCAGCTTAACAGGGACTAGCGGGAGTATATACGAGCAGTACTTC. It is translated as CASSLTGTSGSIYEQYF.

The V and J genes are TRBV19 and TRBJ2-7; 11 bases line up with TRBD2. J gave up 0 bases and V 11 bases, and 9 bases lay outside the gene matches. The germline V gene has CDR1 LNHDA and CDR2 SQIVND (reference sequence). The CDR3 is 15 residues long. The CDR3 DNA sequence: TGTGCCTCCAAAATCACTAGCGGGAGCTCCTACGAGCAGTACTTC. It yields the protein CASKITSGSSYEQYF. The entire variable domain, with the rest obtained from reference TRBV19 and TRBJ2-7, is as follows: DGGITQSPKYLFRKEGQNVTLSCEQNLNHDAMYWYRQDPGQGLRLIYYSQIVNDFQKGDIAEGYSVSREKKESFPLTVTSAQKNPTAFYLCASKITSGSSYEQYFGPGTRLTVT.

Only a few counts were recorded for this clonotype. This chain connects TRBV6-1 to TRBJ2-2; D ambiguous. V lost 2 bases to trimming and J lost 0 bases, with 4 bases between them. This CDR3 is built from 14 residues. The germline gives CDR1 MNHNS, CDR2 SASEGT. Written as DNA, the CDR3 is TGTGCCAGCAGTGAAACTACGAACACCGGGGAGCTGTTTTTT. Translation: CASSETTNTGELFF.

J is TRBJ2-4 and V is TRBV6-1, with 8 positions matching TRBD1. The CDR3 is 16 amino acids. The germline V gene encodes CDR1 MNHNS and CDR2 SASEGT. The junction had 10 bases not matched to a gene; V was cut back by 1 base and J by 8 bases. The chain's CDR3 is CASSEEYRGFEHIQYF. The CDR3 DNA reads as TGTGCCAGCAGTGAAGAATACAGGGGGTTTGAGCACATTCAGTACTTC.

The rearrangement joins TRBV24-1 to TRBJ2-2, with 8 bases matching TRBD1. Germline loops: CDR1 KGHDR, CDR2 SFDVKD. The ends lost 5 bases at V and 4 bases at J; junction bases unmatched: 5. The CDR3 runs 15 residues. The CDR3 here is CATSAGQGLTGELFF. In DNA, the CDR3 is TGTGCCACCAGTGCAGGACAGGGTCTCACCGGGGAGCTGTTTTTT.

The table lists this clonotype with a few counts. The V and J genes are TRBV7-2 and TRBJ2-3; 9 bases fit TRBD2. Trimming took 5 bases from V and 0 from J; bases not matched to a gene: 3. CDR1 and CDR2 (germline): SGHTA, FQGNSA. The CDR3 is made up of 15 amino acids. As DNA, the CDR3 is TGTGCCAGCAGCAATAGCGGGAGTAGCACAGATACGCAGTATTTT. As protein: CASSNSGSSTDTQYF. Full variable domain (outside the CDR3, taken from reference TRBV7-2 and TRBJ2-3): GAGVSQSPSNKVTEKGKDVELRCDPISGHTALYWYRQSLGQGLEFLIYFQGNSAPDKSGLPSDRFSAERTGGSVSTLTIQRTQQEDSAVYLCASSNSGSSTDTQYFGPGTRLTVL.

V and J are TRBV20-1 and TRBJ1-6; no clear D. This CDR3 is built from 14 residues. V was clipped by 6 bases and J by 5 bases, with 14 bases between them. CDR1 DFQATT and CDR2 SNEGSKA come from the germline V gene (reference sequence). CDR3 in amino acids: CSAGGRYDNSPLHF. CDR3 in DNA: TGCAGTGCCGGTGGAAGATACGATAATTCACCCCTCCACTTT.

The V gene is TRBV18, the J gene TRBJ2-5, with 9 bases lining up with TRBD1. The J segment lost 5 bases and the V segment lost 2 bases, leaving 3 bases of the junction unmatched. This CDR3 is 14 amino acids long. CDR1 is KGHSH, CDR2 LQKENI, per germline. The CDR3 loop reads CASSPTGGYETQYF. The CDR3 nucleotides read TGTGCCAGCTCACCAACAGGGGGCTATGAGACCCAGTACTTC.

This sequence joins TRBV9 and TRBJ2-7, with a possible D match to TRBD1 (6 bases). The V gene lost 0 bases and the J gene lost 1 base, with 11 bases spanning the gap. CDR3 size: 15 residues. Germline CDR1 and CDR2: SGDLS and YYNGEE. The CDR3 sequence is CASSVGQDTSYEQYF. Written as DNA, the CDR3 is TGTGCCAGCAGCGTAGGACAGGACACATCCTACGAGCAGTACTTC.

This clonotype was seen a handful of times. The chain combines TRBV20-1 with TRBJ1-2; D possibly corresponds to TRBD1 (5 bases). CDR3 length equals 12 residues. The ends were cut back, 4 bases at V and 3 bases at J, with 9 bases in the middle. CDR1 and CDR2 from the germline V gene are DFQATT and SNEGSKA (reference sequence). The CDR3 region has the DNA TGCAGTGCTAAACGGGGGTACTATGGCTACACCTTC. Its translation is CSAKRGYYGYTF.

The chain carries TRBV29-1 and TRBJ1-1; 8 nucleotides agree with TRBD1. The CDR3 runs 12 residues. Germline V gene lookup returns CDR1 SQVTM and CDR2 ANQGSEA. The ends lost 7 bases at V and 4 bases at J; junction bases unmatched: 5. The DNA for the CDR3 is TGCAGCGGGGACAGGCTGAGCACTGAAGCTTTCTTT. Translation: CSGDRLSTEAFF.